Described below is a single TCR beta chain sequence and its context. Its antigen is not known. These data are taken from a study of cytomegalovirus exposure and HLA in healthy donors. The study, taken as a whole, reports: Published work reported that the classifier diagnosed cytomegalovirus status with high specificity and sensitivity. Researchers counted around 160 TCR beta chains as cytomegalovirus-associated.

Repertoires were generated with immunoSEQ multiplex PCR, while TCRdb's copy carries only in-frame clones and drops some. The sample gives about 160,000 clones, 75% to 90% of which show up once; 2% to 2.5% is in the top ten. Trimming pared 6 bases from V and 0 bases from J, leaving 6 bases between. The CDR3 length is 12 residues. Germline V lookup: CDR1 SNHLY, CDR2 FYNNEI. Sequenced: PBMCs. The source is a woman under 30 in good health and CMV-seronegative. The J gene is TRBJ2-7, the V gene TRBV2; a weak D match, TRBD2 (6 bases). CDR3 bases: TGTGCCAGCAGGGAGGGCTCCTACGAGCAGTACTTC. Its protein product is CASREGSYEQYF.